Listed here are 6 T cell receptor beta chains from one sample, sequenced in a study of response to subunit inactivated influenza vaccine. TCRdb re-analysed the RT-PCR reads in MiXCR, keeping a single row per CDR3 protein. Of under 500,000 distinct CDR3 sequences listed, 11% are singletons. This material consisted of PBMCs from blood, taken 35 to 45 days after vaccination. These receptors were collected from a man between 45 and 60 years old who received an inactivated influenza vaccine.

The DNA of the CDR3 is TGCAGTGCTAGACCCTTAAGCGGGAGTATCCACGAGCAGTACTTC. This encodes CSARPLSGSIHEQYF. This chain connects TRBV20-1 to TRBJ2-7; 8 bases fit TRBD2. The CDR3 is 15 amino acids. V shed 2 bases and J 5 bases; nucleotides not matched to a gene: 11. Per germline, CDR1 DFQATT and CDR2 SNEGSKA (reference sequence).

This clonotype was detected a few times. This chain connects TRBV10-3 to TRBJ1-2, with 10 bases aligning to TRBD1. V gave up 8 bases and J gave up 4 bases; unmatched junction bases: 7. The CDR3 has 14 residues. Germline V gene sequence: CDR1 ENHRY, CDR2 SYGVKD. The CDR3 spells CAIFNRTGGYGYTF. CDR3 coding DNA: TGTGCCATCTTTAACCGGACAGGGGGCTATGGCTACACCTTC.

This clonotype was counted a few times. The V call is TRBV12-3 or TRBV12-4, the J call TRBJ1-6; D unresolved. The CDR3 is 12 amino acids. Between the trimmed V and J ends, which lost 4 bases and 13 bases, there was a span of 11 bases. Here the CDR3 reads CASSSALGPLHF. CDR3 bases: TGTGCCAGCAGTTCCGCCTTGGGGCCCCTCCACTTT.

Ten or more counts support this clonotype. The rearrangement joins TRBV7-9 to TRBJ2-6; no clear D. V was clipped by 0 bases and J by 3 bases, with 0 bases between them. The germline gives CDR1 SEHNR, CDR2 FQNEAQ (reference sequence). The CDR3 totals 13 residues. The chain's CDR3 is CASSLAGANVLTF. Here the CDR3 DNA reads TGTGCCAGCAGCTTAGCTGGGGCCAACGTCCTGACTTTC.

This clonotype was observed a few times. This sequence joins TRBV12-3 or TRBV12-4 and TRBJ2-1, with 9 nucleotides matching TRBD2. There are 15 residues in the CDR3. With V trimmed by 3 bases and J by 5 bases, 5 bases remained unmatched. CDR3 protein: CASSFGAGGHNEQFF. CDR3 bases: TGTGCCAGCAGTTTCGGAGCGGGGGGCCACAATGAGCAGTTCTTC.

Many counts were recorded for this clonotype. This chain joins TRBV15 and TRBJ2-1; D may be TRBD2 (5 bases). This CDR3 is 15 amino acids long. The germline V gene has CDR1 LNHNV and CDR2 YYDKDF (reference sequence). V was pared by 5 bases and J by 0 bases, with 11 bases between. The chain's CDR3 is CATSLSGGSYNEQFF. CDR3 nucleotide sequence: TGTGCCACCAGCCTAAGCGGCGGCTCCTACAATGAGCAGTTCTTC.